These 21 T cell receptor beta chains were all obtained from the same sample, sequenced in a study of siplizumab effects on memory and regulatory T cells. The protocol was immunoSEQ multiplex PCR, while the TCRdb copy is restricted to in-frame clones and leaves out a portion. The sample lists more than 85,000 clones; approximately 94% were seen once. Sequencing was done on a sample of CD4+ T cells sorted from blood. The receptors shown here come from a human donor in good health.

V gene TRBV25-1 combines with J gene TRBJ2-7; D call uncertain. Trimming stripped 1 base from V and 3 bases from J, with 13 bases between. From germline, CDR1 is MGHDK and CDR2 SYGVNS. The CDR3 covers 15 residues. CDR3 sequence reads: CASSESGSSNYEQYF. Written as DNA, the CDR3 is TGTGCCAGCAGTGAATCCGGTTCATCGAACTACGAGCAGTACTTC.

The chain links TRBV5-1 to TRBJ2-3; 11 positions match TRBD2. This CDR3 region has 16 residues. V lost 0 bases and J lost 3; bases outside the gene matches: 3. CDR1 and CDR2 from the germline V gene are SGHRS and YFSETQ. This chain's CDR3 is CASSLGPSGGTDTQYF. DNA of the CDR3: TGCGCCAGCAGCTTGGGTCCTAGCGGGGGGACAGATACGCAGTATTTT.

This chain joins TRBV9 and TRBJ1-5, with a weak D call TRBD1 (5 bases). The V end was cut by 0 bases, the J end by 6 bases, with 16 bases between. The CDR3 is made up of 16 amino acids. CDR1 and CDR2 (germline): SGDLS, YYNGEE. The CDR3, as DNA: TGTGCCAGCAGCGTAGGACCGGGGCCGGGAGGTCAGCCCCAGCATTTT. Encoded protein: CASSVGPGPGGQPQHF.

The chain carries TRBV2 and TRBJ2-1; 14 bases map to TRBD2. Germline lookup yields CDR1 SNHLY and CDR2 FYNNEI. This CDR3 spans 18 amino acids. Germline trimming cut 6 bases from V and 3 bases from J; bases unmatched to any gene: 10. In DNA, the CDR3 is TGTGCCAGCAGGGTTAAAGGACTAGCGGGAGGAGGCTACAATGAGCAGTTCTTC. This encodes CASRVKGLAGGGYNEQFF.

The table lists this clone with a count of one. V is TRBV9 and J is TRBJ1-2; D call uncertain. Looked up from germline, CDR1 is SGDLS and CDR2 is YYNGEE. This CDR3 has 13 residues. Trimming stripped 5 bases from V and 4 bases from J, with 12 bases between. CDR3 region: CASSEGRSYGYTF. The CDR3 DNA is TGTGCCAGCAGTGAGGGCAGGAGCTATGGCTACACCTTC.

The chain joins TRBV9 to TRBJ2-2; D may match TRBD1 or TRBD2 (5 bases each). This CDR3 contains 15 residues. Trimming left V 4 bases short and J 8 bases short, with 18 bases between. From germline, CDR1 is SGDLS and CDR2 YYNGEE. DNA of the CDR3: TGTGCCAGCAGCAGACGTGTCGGGGCCACGGGGGAGCTGTTTTTT. Translating it yields CASSRRVGATGELFF.

The chain is built from TRBV25-1 and TRBJ2-7, with D maybe TRBD2 (7 bases). The CDR3 contains 13 residues. V was cut by 5 bases and J by 2 bases, with 10 bases left in between. CDR1 and CDR2 from the germline V gene are MGHDK and SYGVNS. CDR3 sequence (DNA): TGTGCCAGCAGTTCGGGGGGCGCCTACGAGCAGTACTTC. Encoded protein: CASSSGGAYEQYF.

The chain links TRBV15 to TRBJ2-1, with TRBD2 matching over 11 bases. Germline V gives CDR1 LNHNV, CDR2 YYDKDF (reference sequence). The CDR3 contains 14 residues. The V gene end was trimmed by 3 bases and the J gene end by 9 bases; junction bases not matched to a gene: 4. This CDR3 reads CATSSSGRAVEQFF. As DNA, the CDR3 is TGTGCCACCAGCAGTAGCGGGAGGGCCGTTGAGCAGTTCTTC.

This chain uses TRBV7-8 with TRBJ1-3, with unresolved D. Germline V CDR1 and CDR2: SGHVS, FQNEAQ. V lost 0 bases and J lost 0, with 6 bases in between. CDR3 length: 15 amino acids. Here the CDR3 DNA reads TGTGCCAGCAGCTTAGCGTGGGGCTCTGGAAACACCATATATTTT. It is translated as CASSLAWGSGNTIYF.

The genes are TRBV6-1 and TRBJ2-7; D might be TRBD1 (6 bases). This CDR3 comprises 13 residues. V dropped 6 bases and J dropped 3 bases, with 12 bases sitting between them. Germline assignment: CDR1 MNHNS and CDR2 SASEGT. CDR3 sequence reads: CASSRDRFYEQYF. CDR3 nucleotide sequence: TGTGCCAGCAGCCGTGACAGGTTCTACGAGCAGTACTTC.

The chain links TRBV11-3 to TRBJ2-5; 11 nucleotides agree with TRBD1. J gave up 4 bases and V 5 bases, and 12 bases lay outside the gene matches. CDR3 size: 17 residues. The germline gives CDR1 SGHNT, CDR2 YENEEA. The DNA of the CDR3 is TGTGCCAGCAGCCCTCGGACAGGGGGCGAGGGGGTAGAGACCCAGTACTTC. Amino acid sequence: CASSPRTGGEGVETQYF.

V gene TRBV19 combines with J gene TRBJ1-5, with D hard to call. Looked up from germline, CDR1 is LNHDA and CDR2 is SQIVND (reference sequence). The CDR3 runs 14 residues. Trimming left V 2 bases short and J 2 bases short, with 7 bases between. The chain's CDR3 is CASSIMGGNQPQHF. For the CDR3, the DNA is TGTGCCAGTAGTATAATGGGTGGCAATCAGCCCCAGCATTTT.

This clone was picked up one time. The chain joins TRBV5-6 to TRBJ1-5, with no clear D. The CDR3 sequence is 15 residues long. Germline values: CDR1 SGHDT, CDR2 YYEEEE. Between the trimmed V and J ends, which lost 2 bases and 2 bases, there was a span of 11 bases. CDR3 amino acids: CASSLSDGGNQPQHF. DNA for the CDR3: TGTGCCAGCAGCTTATCAGATGGTGGCAATCAGCCCCAGCATTTT.

This chain uses TRBV27 with TRBJ2-5; D remains ambiguous. CDR1 MNHEY and CDR2 SMNVEV come from the germline V gene (reference sequence). Trimming removed 2 bases from V and 0 bases from J, with 4 bases in between. There are 13 residues in the CDR3. The CDR3 DNA reads TGTGCCAGCAGTTTAAGGTACCAAGAGACCCAGTACTTC. This gives the protein CASSLRYQETQYF.

In DNA, the CDR3 is TGTGCCAGCAGTCCCCAAACAGGGGCTGGAAACACCATATATTTT. Translation: CASSPQTGAGNTIYF. J is TRBJ1-3 and V is TRBV6-5; 7 bases are shared with TRBD1. Trimming took 5 bases from V and 2 from J; bases not matched to a gene: 6. This CDR3 contains 15 residues. The germline CDR1 and CDR2 sequences are MNHEY and SVGAGI.

The rearrangement joins TRBV6-5 to TRBJ2-5; D is perhaps TRBD1 or TRBD2 (6 bases each). V lost 4 bases and J 5 bases, leaving 11 bases between the germline ends. CDR1 is MNHEY, CDR2 SVGAGI, per germline. The CDR3 is 13 amino acids. CDR3 sequence: CASSSGAGETQYF. In nucleotides, the CDR3 is TGTGCCAGCAGTTCGGGGGCTGGGGAGACCCAGTACTTC.

The V and J genes are TRBV19 and TRBJ2-3, with 7 bases matching TRBD2. Unmatched junction bases numbered 4, after V lost 6 bases and J lost 1 base. Germline loops: CDR1 LNHDA, CDR2 SQIVND (reference sequence). The CDR3 has 14 amino acids. The DNA for the CDR3 is TGTGCCAGTAGACCAGCGGGACGCACAGATACGCAGTATTTT. This gives the protein CASRPAGRTDTQYF.

This chain joins TRBV9 and TRBJ1-2; tentative D call: TRBD1 (5 bases). This CDR3 contains 15 residues. The germline V and J ends were trimmed by 3 bases and 8 bases, with 20 bases remaining between them. CDR1 and CDR2 from the germline V gene are SGDLS and YYNGEE. CDR3 sequence (DNA): TGTGCCAGCAGCGCAGCAGATCAACGGTCAGGGGGCTACACCTTC. Translating gives CASSAADQRSGGYTF. Supplemented by reference TRBV9 and TRBJ1-2, the full variable domain reads DSGVTQTPKHLITATGQRVTLRCSPRSGDLSVYWYQQSLDQGLQFLIQYYNGEERAKGNILERFSAQQFPDLHSELNLSSLELGDSALYFCASSAADQRSGGYTFGSGTRLTVV.

This rearrangement joins TRBV18 to TRBJ2-3; no firm D call. Germline CDR1 is KGHSH and CDR2 is LQKENI. The V gene lost 4 bases and the J gene lost 2 bases, with 10 bases spanning the gap. CDR3 size: 14 residues. Written as DNA, the CDR3 is TGTGCCAGCTCACTCAGCCCACTCACAGATACGCAGTATTTT. Its translation: CASSLSPLTDTQYF.

The chain couples TRBV4-2 to TRBJ1-4, with TRBD1 matching 9 bases. The CDR3 extends over 17 amino acids. Trimming removed 1 base from V and 7 bases from J; junction bases left unmatched: 10. Germline V gene sequence: CDR1 LGHNA, CDR2 YNFKEQ. CDR3 residues: CASSQGPDRGRSEKLFF. Written as DNA, the CDR3 is TGTGCCAGCAGCCAAGGTCCGGACAGGGGTCGAAGTGAAAAACTGTTTTTT.

This clone was recorded only once. The genes are TRBV4-3 and TRBJ2-5; TRBD2 agrees at 12 bases. Per the germline V gene, CDR1 is LGHNA and CDR2 is YSLEER. The junction had 12 bases not matched to a gene; V was cut back by 5 bases and J by 5 bases. CDR3 length: 17 residues. The CDR3 loop is CASSSRASGRAGETQYF. CDR3 bases: TGCGCCAGCAGCTCCCGGGCTAGCGGGAGGGCCGGGGAGACCCAGTACTTC.